The rows below give T cell receptor beta chains drawn from one sample of a study of blood T cell repertoires in COVID-19. Sequenced by immunoSEQ multiplex PCR; TCRdb stores in-frame clones only, minus some. The sample records 100,000 to 120,000 clones, around 74% being singletons. The sample consisted of peripheral blood. The source is a woman aged 55-75 years with acute or convalescent COVID-19. Each CDR3 is given with its conserved first and last residue. Fields, in order: J gene, D gene, clone size, V gene, CDR3 DNA, CDR3 protein. A D gene is named only where the DNA matches it firmly. Not all rows give a size; the values are once, few, many and, for expanded clones, a class.

TRBJ2-5	-	-	TRBV5-5	TGTGCCAGCAGCTTCTCCGGGACACGAACGGGGACCCAGTACTTC	CASSFSGTRTGTQYF
TRBJ2-1	-	-	TRBV10-3	TGTGCCATCAGTGGGGATAGCGGTACCTACAATGAGCAGTTCTTC	CAISGDSGTYNEQFF
TRBJ1-2	TRBD1	-	TRBV5-8	TGTGCCAGCAGCTTGACGACAGGGGAGGGCTACACCTTC	CASSLTTGEGYTF
TRBJ1-2	TRBD1	once	TRBV5-1	TGCGCCAGCAGCCCGCAGGGGGACTATGGCTACACCTTC	CASSPQGDYGYTF
TRBJ1-3	-	-	TRBV18	TGTGCCAGCTCACCAAGCCGTCCCGGGGCTGGAAACACCATATATTTT	CASSPSRPGAGNTIYF
TRBJ2-1	-	-	TRBV5-1	TGCGCCAGCAGAAGGGGGGGCGAGGTGTACAATGAGCAGTTCTTC	CASRRGGEVYNEQFF
TRBJ1-1	-	-	TRBV19	TGTGCCAGTAGTATTCTAAGCGGTTCGGGCGCTGAAGCTTTCTTT	CASSILSGSGAEAFF
TRBJ1-4	TRBD1	-	TRBV10-3	TGTGCCATCAGTGGACAGGGAAACGAAAAACTGTTTTTT	CAISGQGNEKLFF
TRBJ1-5	-	-	TRBV9	TGTGCCAGCAGCCCGGGGAGGGCCGGTAGAAATCAGCCCCAGCATTTT	CASSPGRAGRNQPQHF
TRBJ2-1	-	-	TRBV28	TGTGCCAGCAGCCGACAGGGAGGCGGGGTCAATGAGCAGTTCTTC	CASSRQGGGVNEQFF
TRBJ1-2	-	-	TRBV14	TGTGCCAGCAGCCAAGGGAGGGCCCGGAACTATGGCTACACCTTC	CASSQGRARNYGYTF
TRBJ1-2	-	-	TRBV28	TGTGCCAGCCGCCAGGGAGGGATTTATGGCTACACCTTC	CASRQGGIYGYTF
TRBJ2-7	-	once	TRBV24-1	TGTGCCACCAGTGACCCCGCGACAGGAACGGGGGAGCAGTACTTC	CATSDPATGTGEQYF
TRBJ1-4	-	many	TRBV15	TGTGCCACCAGCAGAGACCTCGGTAATGAAAAACTGTTTTTT	CATSRDLGNEKLFF
TRBJ2-7	TRBD1	-	TRBV6-5	TGTGCCAGCAGCCGGGGACAGGGCTACGAGCAGTACTTC	CASSRGQGYEQYF
TRBJ2-3	TRBD1	-	TRBV5-1	TGCGCCAGCAGCTGGGGAGACAGGGGGACAGATACGCAGTATTTT	CASSWGDRGTDTQYF
TRBJ1-2	TRBD1	-	TRBV7-9	TGTGCCAGCAGCTTTACCGGGACAGGGGGAGGCTACACCTTC	CASSFTGTGGGYTF
TRBJ1-2	TRBD1	-	TRBV7-6	TGTGCCAGCAGCCCTCTGGGGACAGGCTATGGCTACACCTTC	CASSPLGTGYGYTF
TRBJ1-1	-	few	TRBV2	TGTGCCAGCAGTCCACAGGGCCCAATCACTGAAGCTTTCTTT	CASSPQGPITEAFF
TRBJ1-5	TRBD1	-	TRBV6-5	TGTGCCAGCAGTAGAGAGGGACAGAACAATCAGCCCCAGCATTTT	CASSREGQNNQPQHF
TRBJ1-5	-	-	TRBV7-2	TGTGCCAGCAGCTTAGATGTGGCAGCCCAGCATTTT	CASSLDVAAQHF
TRBJ1-1	TRBD1	-	TRBV20-1	TGCAGTGCTAGTGGGACAGGGGGCTATCACACTGAAGCTTTCTTT	CSASGTGGYHTEAFF
TRBJ2-4	-	-	TRBV5-1	TGCGCCAGCAGCCAGGGGCTAGCCAAAAACATTCAGTACTTC	CASSQGLAKNIQYF
TRBJ2-2	-	-	TRBV7-3	TGTGCCAGCAGACCTACTAGAAACACCGGGGAGCTGTTTTTT	CASRPTRNTGELFF
TRBJ2-7	TRBD1	-	TRBV12-3/TRBV12-4	TGTGCCAGCAGCCGACAGGGTTGGGAGCAGTACTTC	CASSRQGWEQYF
TRBJ1-1	-	-	TRBV28	TGTGCCAGCAGTTTAGAACAGCTGAACACTGAAGCTTTCTTT	CASSLEQLNTEAFF
TRBJ1-2	-	-	TRBV19	TGTGCCAGTAGTATAGGCACAGGGTCCCTTGGCTACACCTTC	CASSIGTGSLGYTF
TRBJ1-1	TRBD1	-	TRBV19	TGTGCCAGTAGTATATCACAGGGGGCTTTCAGTGAAGCTTTCTTT	CASSISQGAFSEAFF
TRBJ2-3	TRBD2	-	TRBV7-2	TGTGCCAGCAAAAGCGGGGGGGCGGATACGCAGTATTTT	CASKSGGADTQYF
TRBJ1-5	-	-	TRBV2	TGTGCCAGCAGTTCCCTACCTCAGGGGCGCGGTAGCAATCAGCCCCAGCATTTT	CASSSLPQGRGSNQPQHF
TRBJ1-4	TRBD1	few	TRBV18	TGTGCCAGCTCACCAACCATCTTACAGGGGGGTCAACGGTCGGAAAAACTGTTTTTT	CASSPTILQGGQRSEKLFF
TRBJ1-4	TRBD1	-	TRBV5-4	TGTGCCAGCAGACCCGGGACAGGGGTGGCTGAAAAACTGTTTTTT	CASRPGTGVAEKLFF
TRBJ1-5	TRBD1	-	TRBV29-1	TGCAGCTACGGACAGGGACTGAATCAGCCCCAGCATTTT	CSYGQGLNQPQHF
TRBJ1-1	TRBD1	many	TRBV6-5	TGTGCCAGCAATCGACAGGGCGGCACTGAAGCTTTCTTT	CASNRQGGTEAFF
TRBJ2-7	-	-	TRBV30	TGTGCCTGGATATGGCTAGCCGTCGAGCAGTACTTC	CAWIWLAVEQYF
TRBJ1-2	TRBD1	-	TRBV2	TGTGCCAGCAGTGAAGGCCGGAGGCTGGGGACAGGCGTGCTTGTGGGGAATGGCTACACCTTC	CASSEGRRLGTGVLVGNGYTF
TRBJ1-3	-	-	TRBV7-3	TGTGCCAGCAGCTCGGACGGGGGACCTGGAAACACCATATATTTT	CASSSDGGPGNTIYF
TRBJ2-7	-	-	TRBV3-1/TRBV3-2	TGTGCCAGCAGCCAAGATCCTAACAGTGATTACGAGCAGTACTTC	CASSQDPNSDYEQYF
TRBJ1-1	-	-	TRBV6-1	TGTGCCAGCAGTGATGAAATCTCGAGGTCAGCTTTCTTT	CASSDEISRSAFF
TRBJ1-2	-	-	TRBV15	TGTGCCACCAGCAGAGATCTGCTAGGGAGGGATGGCTACACCTTC	CATSRDLLGRDGYTF
TRBJ1-2	-	once	TRBV5-1	TGCGCCAGCAGCACAACCGGTACACCGCCGGGGGGCTACACCTTC	CASSTTGTPPGGYTF
TRBJ2-7	TRBD1	-	TRBV28	TGTGCCAGCAGGCCCGAAGGTACAGGGGACGAGCAGTACTTC	CASRPEGTGDEQYF
TRBJ2-2	TRBD1	-	TRBV14	TGTGCCAGCAGCCACTACAGGGGGCTTGGCACCGGGGAGCTGTTTTTT	CASSHYRGLGTGELFF
TRBJ1-2	-	-	TRBV30	TGTGCCTGGAGTCCCACAGGGACCTATGGCTACACCTTC	CAWSPTGTYGYTF
TRBJ2-1	TRBD2	-	TRBV6-5	TGTGCCAGCAGCGGACTAGGGTCCTCTTACAATGAGCAGTTCTTC	CASSGLGSSYNEQFF
TRBJ1-5	TRBD1	-	TRBV28	TGTGCCAGCAGCACGACAGGGGAGGGGAGCAATCAGCCCCAGCATTTT	CASSTTGEGSNQPQHF
TRBJ1-6	-	-	TRBV27	TGTGCCAGCAGTTTATCGAACAGGGCTGGGTCCTATAATTCACCCCTCCACTTT	CASSLSNRAGSYNSPLHF
TRBJ1-1	TRBD1	-	TRBV6-5	TGTGCGACTAGGGCAGGGGGGTCCACTGAAGCTTTCTTT	CATRAGGSTEAFF
TRBJ1-6	-	-	TRBV5-1	TGCGCCAGCAGCTTGGAGCCGCCCTATAATTCACCCCTCCACTTT	CASSLEPPYNSPLHF
TRBJ1-1	-	-	TRBV6-5	TGTGCCAGCAGTTACGGTGCCTGGAGAGCTGAAGCTTTCTTT	CASSYGAWRAEAFF
TRBJ2-5	-	few	TRBV6-5	TGTGCCAGCAGACTCCTGGACAGTCAAGAGACCCAGTACTTC	CASRLLDSQETQYF
TRBJ2-7	-	-	TRBV25-1	TGTGCCAGCAGTGGGGGGACAAGACCGTACTTC	CASSGGTRPYF
TRBJ1-4	-	-	TRBV18	TGTGCCAGCTCACCACGCAGTTGGGGCCATGAAAAACTGTTTTTT	CASSPRSWGHEKLFF
TRBJ2-7	-	few	TRBV7-3	TGTGCCAGCAGCTTACGAGGGGGCGGGGACTACGAGCAGTACTTC	CASSLRGGGDYEQYF
TRBJ2-1	-	once	TRBV18	TGTGCCAGCTCACCACCTAACCGCCGGGACAAGGGCCAGTTCTTC	CASSPPNRRDKGQFF